This T cell receptor (beta chain) was sequenced during a study of neurological immune-mediated disorders. Study results and caveats: In HTLV-1-associated myelopathy, TCR clonal expansion was greatest, whereas multiple sclerosis had the least, falling below healthy controls. Private repertoires in all groups were suggested by the finding that expanded clones across subjects shared no CDR3 amino acid sequences.

Unsorted libraries were generated from 2 million PBMCs. These cells had been stored in RNAlater at -80 C. V was cut by 2 bases and J by 0 bases, with 9 bases left in between. The CDR3 is 14 amino acids. The V gene's germline CDR1 is SGHRS and CDR2 YFSETQ. This clonotype was seen at least ten times. No antigen is known for it. MiXCR was run by TCRdb on the 5' RACE reads, yielding one entry per CDR3 protein. The table includes tens of thousands of distinct CDR3 sequences, 3.5% to 4% detected once. The chain carries TRBV5-1 and TRBJ2-7; D call uncertain. Sequenced: PBMCs. The TCR comes from a young man with multiple sclerosis. CDR3 amino acids: CASSFGRSSYEQYF. The CDR3 DNA is TGCGCCAGCAGCTTTGGCAGGAGCTCCTACGAGCAGTACTTC.